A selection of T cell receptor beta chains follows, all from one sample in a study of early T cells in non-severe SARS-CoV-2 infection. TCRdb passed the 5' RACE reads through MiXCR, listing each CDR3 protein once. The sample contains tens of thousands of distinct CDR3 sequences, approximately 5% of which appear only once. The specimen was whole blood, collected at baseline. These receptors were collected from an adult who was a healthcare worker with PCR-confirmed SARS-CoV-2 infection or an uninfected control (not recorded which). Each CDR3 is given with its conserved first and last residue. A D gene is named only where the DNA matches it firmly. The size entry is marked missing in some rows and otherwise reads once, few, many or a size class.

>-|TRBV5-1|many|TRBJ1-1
CASSLEAVDTEAFF
TGCGCCAGCAGCTTGGAAGCTGTGGACACTGAAGCTTTCTTT
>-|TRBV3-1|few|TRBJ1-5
CASSQDGTSQQPQHF
TGTGCCAGCAGCCAAGACGGAACCTCTCAGCAGCCCCAGCATTTT
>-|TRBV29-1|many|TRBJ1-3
CSVAPIQGLSGNTIYF
TGCAGCGTTGCCCCCATACAGGGTTTATCTGGAAACACCATATATTTT
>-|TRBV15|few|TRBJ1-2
CATSRDAAVPYGYTF
TGTGCCACCAGCAGAGATGCGGCAGTCCCCTATGGCTACACCTTC
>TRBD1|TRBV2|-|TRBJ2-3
CASSEVGGSAITDTQYF
TGTGCCAGCAGTGAAGTAGGGGGCTCCGCCATCACAGATACGCAGTATTTT
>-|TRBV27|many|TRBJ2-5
CASSGGGETQYF
TGTGCCAGCAGTGGTGGGGGCGAGACCCAGTACTTC
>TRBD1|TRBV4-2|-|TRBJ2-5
CASSPSQGDQETQYF
TGTGCCAGCAGCCCTTCACAGGGGGACCAAGAGACCCAGTACTTC
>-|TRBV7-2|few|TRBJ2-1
CASSFGVNNEQFF
TGTGCCAGCAGCTTTGGGGTTAACAATGAGCAGTTCTTC
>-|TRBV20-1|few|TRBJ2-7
CSASDIGSYEQYF
TGCAGTGCTAGTGACATAGGCTCCTACGAGCAGTACTTC
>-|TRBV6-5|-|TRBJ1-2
CASSYGRGNYGYTF
TGTGCCAGCAGTTACGGACGGGGAAACTATGGCTACACCTTC
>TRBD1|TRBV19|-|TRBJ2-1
CASSIGDRGYNEQFF
TGTGCCAGTAGTATCGGGGACAGGGGATACAATGAGCAGTTCTTC
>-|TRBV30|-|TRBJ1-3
CAWSMTVTGNTIYF
TGTGCCTGGAGTATGACCGTTACTGGAAACACCATATATTTT
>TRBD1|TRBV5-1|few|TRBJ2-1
CASSLVQGKNNEQFF
TGCGCCAGCAGCTTGGTACAGGGGAAAAACAATGAGCAGTTCTTC
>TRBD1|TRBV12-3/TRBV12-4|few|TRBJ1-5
CASTFGAGGVQPQHF
TGTGCCAGCACCTTCGGGGCAGGGGGTGTTCAGCCCCAGCATTTT
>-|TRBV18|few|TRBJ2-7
CASSPGTQGEQYF
TGTGCCAGCTCACCGGGGACACAGGGCGAGCAGTACTTC
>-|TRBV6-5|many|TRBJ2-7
CASSYSLRAFEQYF
TGTGCCAGCAGTTACTCGCTTAGGGCGTTCGAGCAGTACTTC
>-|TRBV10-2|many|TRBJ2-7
CASSDTGPSEQYF
TGCGCCAGCAGTGATACGGGCCCGAGCGAGCAGTACTTC
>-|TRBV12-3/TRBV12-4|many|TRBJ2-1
CASSPFHNEQFF
TGTGCCAGCAGCCCGTTTCACAATGAGCAGTTCTTC
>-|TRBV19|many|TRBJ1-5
CASKSGNQPQHF
TGTGCCAGTAAATCAGGCAATCAGCCCCAGCATTTT
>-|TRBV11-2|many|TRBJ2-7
CASSSRPSYEQYF
TGTGCCAGCAGCTCCAGGCCCTCCTACGAGCAGTACTTC
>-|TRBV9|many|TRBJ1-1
CASSLTLNTEAFF
TGTGCCAGCAGCCTGACGCTGAACACTGAAGCTTTCTTT
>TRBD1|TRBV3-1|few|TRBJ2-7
CASSLQGEVDEQYF
TGTGCCAGCAGCCTACAGGGGGAGGTCGACGAGCAGTACTTC
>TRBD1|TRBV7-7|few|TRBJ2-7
CASSLDRGYEQYF
TGTGCCAGCAGCTTAGACAGGGGGTACGAGCAGTACTTC